This is a list of T cell receptor beta chains from one sample in a study of cytomegalovirus exposure and HLA in healthy donors. Assay used: immunoSEQ multiplex PCR; TCRdb lists only in-frame clones, some missing. Counted here are 80,000 to 100,000 clones, approximately 84% occurring once; the ten biggest clones make up 5.5% to 7.5%. Specimen: PBMCs. These receptors all stem from a man younger than 35 in good health and CMV-seropositive. The CDR3 runs from the conserved cysteine through the conserved F or W. A D gene is named only where the DNA matches it firmly. Size is omitted from some rows. Given values are once, few, many or a class for expanded clones.

V: TRBV6-1
J: TRBJ2-7
size: once
D: TRBD1
DNA: TGTGCCAGCAAGCCGGGACAGACCTACGAGCAGTACTTC
CDR3: CASKPGQTYEQYF

V: TRBV13
J: TRBJ2-7
size: NA
D: NA
DNA: TGTGCCAGCAGCTTAGGGGAGGGCTCAACCCACGAGCAGTACTTC
CDR3: CASSLGEGSTHEQYF

V: TRBV27
J: TRBJ2-1
size: NA
D: TRBD2
DNA: TGTGCCAGCGGACTAGCGGGGGCCGTCAATGAGCAGTTCTTC
CDR3: CASGLAGAVNEQFF

V: TRBV6-6
J: TRBJ2-7
size: NA
D: NA
DNA: TGTGCCAGCAGTTACTCGACGGCAGGGAACCACGAGCAGTACTTC
CDR3: CASSYSTAGNHEQYF

V: TRBV27
J: TRBJ2-1
size: NA
D: NA
DNA: TGTGCCAGCAGTTTATATTCGGGTATCTCCTACAATGAGCAGTTCTTC
CDR3: CASSLYSGISYNEQFF

V: TRBV6-1
J: TRBJ2-6
size: NA
D: NA
DNA: TGTGCCAGCAGTGCCCGACTAGTAGGGTCTGGGGCCAACGTCCTGACTTTC
CDR3: CASSARLVGSGANVLTF

V: TRBV6-6
J: TRBJ1-1
size: NA
D: NA
DNA: TGTGCCAGCAGTCCCGACACTGAAGCTTTCTTT
CDR3: CASSPDTEAFF

V: TRBV7-8
J: TRBJ1-4
size: NA
D: NA
DNA: TGTGCCAGCAGCTTAAGGGGGACATTTAATGAAAAACTGTTTTTT
CDR3: CASSLRGTFNEKLFF

V: TRBV6-5
J: TRBJ1-2
size: NA
D: TRBD1
DNA: TGTGCCAGCAGTTATGGGGCAGGGGGTCGCTACACCTTC
CDR3: CASSYGAGGRYTF

V: TRBV5-8
J: TRBJ2-7
size: NA
D: TRBD2
DNA: TGTGCCAGCACTAAGGCGGGGGGCTCCTACGAGCAGTACTTC
CDR3: CASTKAGGSYEQYF

V: TRBV29-1
J: TRBJ2-2
size: NA
D: NA
DNA: TGCAGCGCCCTCGACTGGGGGGAGACGGCCGGGGAGCTGTTTTTT
CDR3: CSALDWGETAGELFF

V: TRBV19
J: TRBJ1-3
size: NA
D: NA
DNA: TGTGCCAGTAGTAAGGGGCGATCATTTTCTGGAAACACCATATATTTT
CDR3: CASSKGRSFSGNTIYF

V: TRBV7-9
J: TRBJ2-2
size: NA
D: TRBD1
DNA: TGTGCCAGCAGGGACAGGGGCGAGAACACCGGGGAGCTGTTTTTT
CDR3: CASRDRGENTGELFF

V: TRBV5-6
J: TRBJ2-5
size: NA
D: NA
DNA: TGTGCCAGCAGTTACACTGGGGCGAACCAAGAGACCCAGTACTTC
CDR3: CASSYTGANQETQYF

V: TRBV19
J: TRBJ2-7
size: NA
D: NA
DNA: TGTGCCAGTAGTATAAACCCCTTTAGCGCTACCTACGAGCAGTACTTC
CDR3: CASSINPFSATYEQYF

V: TRBV19
J: TRBJ1-2
size: NA
D: NA
DNA: TGTGCCAGTAGTATCCAGGGTTTGGGCGGCTACACCTTC
CDR3: CASSIQGLGGYTF

V: TRBV9
J: TRBJ2-2
size: few
D: NA
DNA: TGTGCCAGCAGCCTCAGGGCCTCTACCGGGGAGCTGTTTTTT
CDR3: CASSLRASTGELFF

V: TRBV7-2
J: TRBJ1-1
size: NA
D: NA
DNA: TGTGCCAGCAGCTTAGCACAGGGCGACACTGAAGCTTTCTTT
CDR3: CASSLAQGDTEAFF

V: TRBV18
J: TRBJ1-2
size: once
D: NA
DNA: TGTGCCAGCTCACCACGAAGGGCAGGGGCAGGAGGCTACACCTTC
CDR3: CASSPRRAGAGGYTF

V: TRBV5-5
J: TRBJ1-4
size: once
D: NA
DNA: TGTGCCAGCAGCTCCCCGGGGGGGGAGGAAAAACTGTTTTTT
CDR3: CASSSPGGEEKLFF

V: TRBV4-1
J: TRBJ1-2
size: NA
D: TRBD1
DNA: TGCGCCAGCAGCCAAGATTCCCCGACAGGGATTGGCTACACCTTC
CDR3: CASSQDSPTGIGYTF

V: TRBV9
J: TRBJ2-1
size: NA
D: NA
DNA: TGTGCCAGCAGCGTAGGGGGGGGCGGGTACAATGAGCAGTTCTTC
CDR3: CASSVGGGGYNEQFF

V: TRBV5-1
J: TRBJ2-7
size: NA
D: TRBD1
DNA: TGCGCCAGCAGCTTGACCGGGACAGCCTACGAGCAGTACTTC
CDR3: CASSLTGTAYEQYF

V: TRBV19
J: TRBJ2-7
size: few
D: NA
DNA: TGTGCCAGTAGTATAGATTTCCAGGGCTTCTACGAGCAGTACTTC
CDR3: CASSIDFQGFYEQYF

V: TRBV27
J: TRBJ1-2
size: NA
D: NA
DNA: TGTGCCAGCAGTTTAGGCAGGTCTTTTAGCTATGGCTACACCTTC
CDR3: CASSLGRSFSYGYTF

V: TRBV25-1
J: TRBJ2-5
size: NA
D: NA
DNA: TGTGCCAGCAGTCACCTCAGGGAAGAGACCCAGTACTTC
CDR3: CASSHLREETQYF

V: TRBV6-4
J: TRBJ2-3
size: NA
D: TRBD2
DNA: TGTGCCAGCAGTGACGGAACAGCGGGAGACACAGATACGCAGTATTTT
CDR3: CASSDGTAGDTDTQYF

V: TRBV7-6
J: TRBJ2-7
size: once
D: TRBD1
DNA: TGTGCCAGCAGCTTAGAAGGACAGGGCGGCGAGCAGTACTTC
CDR3: CASSLEGQGGEQYF

V: TRBV10-2
J: TRBJ2-1
size: once
D: TRBD2
DNA: TGCGCCAGCAGTGAGAGGACTAGGAGCCATGAGCAGTTCTTC
CDR3: CASSERTRSHEQFF

V: TRBV6-1
J: TRBJ1-1
size: NA
D: NA
DNA: TGTGCCAGCAGTTACGGTGGTGAAGCTTTCTTT
CDR3: CASSYGGEAFF

V: TRBV4-2
J: TRBJ2-1
size: NA
D: TRBD2
DNA: TGTGCCAGCAGCCAAGATGGGACTAGCGCCTACAATGAGCAGTTCTTC
CDR3: CASSQDGTSAYNEQFF

V: TRBV4-2
J: TRBJ2-3
size: NA
D: TRBD2
DNA: TGTGCCAGCAGCCAAGCAATAGCGGGGGGGGATGGTGTGGATACGCAGTATTTT
CDR3: CASSQAIAGGDGVDTQYF

V: TRBV29-1
J: TRBJ2-5
size: NA
D: TRBD2
DNA: TGCAGCGTTCTGACTAGCGCAGAGACCCAGTACTTC
CDR3: CSVLTSAETQYF

V: TRBV7-2
J: TRBJ2-3
size: once
D: TRBD2
DNA: TGTGCCAGCAGCCTGCGACTAGCTACGCAGTATTTT
CDR3: CASSLRLATQYF

V: TRBV6-5
J: TRBJ1-4
size: NA
D: TRBD1
DNA: TGTGCCAGCAGCTCCGACAGGGTAGGGGAAAAACTGTTTTTT
CDR3: CASSSDRVGEKLFF

V: TRBV7-6
J: TRBJ1-4
size: NA
D: NA
DNA: TGTGCCAGCAGCTTAGCCCCGGGTCAGAAAGGTGAAAAACTGTTTTTT
CDR3: CASSLAPGQKGEKLFF

V: TRBV6-1
J: TRBJ1-6
size: NA
D: NA
DNA: TGTGCCAGCAGTGCTTTCGACAGGACCTATAATTCACCCCTCCACTTT
CDR3: CASSAFDRTYNSPLHF

V: TRBV4-2
J: TRBJ2-1
size: NA
D: TRBD2
DNA: TGTGCCAGCAGCCATGAACTAGCGGTCTTCATAAATGAGCAGTTCTTC
CDR3: CASSHELAVFINEQFF

V: TRBV18
J: TRBJ2-1
size: once
D: TRBD2
DNA: TGTGCCAGCTCACCAGGACTAGCGGGGGGATACAATGAGCAGTTCTTC
CDR3: CASSPGLAGGYNEQFF

V: TRBV27
J: TRBJ2-7
size: NA
D: TRBD1
DNA: TGTGCCAGCAGTTGGGACAGGACATACTACGAGCAGTACTTC
CDR3: CASSWDRTYYEQYF

V: TRBV4-3
J: TRBJ2-7
size: NA
D: NA
DNA: TGCGCCAGCAGCCAAGAGTCAGGGTATGACTACGAGCAGTACTTC
CDR3: CASSQESGYDYEQYF

V: TRBV6-5
J: TRBJ2-3
size: NA
D: NA
DNA: TGTGCCAGCAGCTCTCTCCAGTCGGATACGCAGTATTTT
CDR3: CASSSLQSDTQYF

V: TRBV7-9
J: TRBJ1-1
size: NA
D: NA
DNA: TGTGCCAGCACCCTCCCACAGGAGAACACTGAAGCTTTCTTT
CDR3: CASTLPQENTEAFF

V: TRBV7-6
J: TRBJ2-1
size: NA
D: TRBD2
DNA: TGTGCCAGCAGCTTAGTCCCTGGACTAGCGACAGTAGTCTCCTACAATGAGCAGTTCTTC
CDR3: CASSLVPGLATVVSYNEQFF

V: TRBV7-8
J: TRBJ1-1
size: NA
D: NA
DNA: TGTGCCAGCAGCTTAGCAGGGGGTGGGAACACTGAAGCTTTCTTT
CDR3: CASSLAGGGNTEAFF

V: TRBV5-6
J: TRBJ2-1
size: NA
D: TRBD1
DNA: TGTGCCAGCAGCTTGGTGGACAGGGGCAGCTACAATGAGCAGTTCTTC
CDR3: CASSLVDRGSYNEQFF

V: TRBV29-1
J: TRBJ1-3
size: NA
D: NA
DNA: TGCAGCGTTTTCATTGACACCATATATTTT
CDR3: CSVFIDTIYF

V: TRBV5-5
J: TRBJ2-1
size: NA
D: NA
DNA: TGTGCCAGCAGCCTAACACAGGGAACCTACAATGAGCAGTTCTTC
CDR3: CASSLTQGTYNEQFF

V: TRBV10-3
J: TRBJ2-7
size: NA
D: TRBD1
DNA: TGTGCCATCAGTGGACAGGGGGCCTCGGTCGAGCAGTACTTC
CDR3: CAISGQGASVEQYF

V: TRBV11-3
J: TRBJ1-1
size: NA
D: NA
DNA: TGTGCCAGCAGCCGAGGTCAGAACACTGAAGCTTTCTTT
CDR3: CASSRGQNTEAFF

V: TRBV10-3
J: TRBJ2-3
size: once
D: NA
DNA: TGTGCCATCAGTGAAGGTGTACAGACAGATACGCAGTATTTT
CDR3: CAISEGVQTDTQYF

V: TRBV27
J: TRBJ2-7
size: once
D: NA
DNA: TGTGCCAGCAGTTTACAGGGTTACTACGAGCAGTACTTC
CDR3: CASSLQGYYEQYF

V: TRBV28
J: TRBJ2-3
size: NA
D: NA
DNA: TGTGCCAGCAGTTCGCAACTTTCAGATACGCAGTATTTT
CDR3: CASSSQLSDTQYF

V: TRBV11-2
J: TRBJ2-1
size: NA
D: TRBD1
DNA: TGTGCCAGCAGCTTAAGGGGGCCGATTTACAATGAGCAGTTCTTC
CDR3: CASSLRGPIYNEQFF

V: TRBV6-6
J: TRBJ2-7
size: NA
D: NA
DNA: TGTGCCAGCACCCCGGGACACCAATACGAGCAGTACTTC
CDR3: CASTPGHQYEQYF

V: TRBV2
J: TRBJ1-1
size: NA
D: TRBD1
DNA: TGTGCCAGCAAAGACGAGGGACAGCAGGACACTGAAGCTTTCTTT
CDR3: CASKDEGQQDTEAFF

V: TRBV4-3
J: TRBJ2-5
size: NA
D: NA
DNA: TGCGCCAGCAGCCAAGAGGGGGGAGAGACCCAGTACTTC
CDR3: CASSQEGGETQYF

V: TRBV9
J: TRBJ2-5
size: NA
D: NA
DNA: TGTGCCAGCAGCCTAAAATGGGGCGGCCAAGAGACCCAGTACTTC
CDR3: CASSLKWGGQETQYF